This T cell receptor (beta chain) was documented in a study of cytomegalovirus exposure and HLA in healthy donors. Across the whole study: Out of 150 million to 200 million T cells, an earlier analysis found 117 million unique TCR beta sequences in total.

This clone was observed a single time. Its antigen is undetermined. The CDR3 totals 15 residues. Unmatched junction bases numbered 8, after V lost 3 bases and J lost 4 bases. Germline values: CDR1 SQVTM, CDR2 ANQGSEA. It was with 60 Vbeta and 13 Jbeta primers that the PCR ran. The repertoire was sequenced with immunoSEQ multiplex PCR; TCRdb's copy has only in-frame clones and lacks some. In the table there are 150,000 to 200,000 clones, around 77% of which are singletons. Overall study findings and caveats: Some V segments, including TRBV6-2 and TRBV6-3, were excluded as indistinguishable. Another analysis was done later, and it associated around 16,000 TCR beta sequences with HLA alleles at 0.05 false discovery rate. TCR beta sequences reportedly predicted the HLA-A and HLA-B alleles of most subjects accurately.

This rearrangement joins TRBV29-1 to TRBJ1-3, with 8 bases that match TRBD1. The origin of this receptor is a woman aged 30 to 39 in good health and CMV-seronegative. The sample was PBMCs. Written as DNA, the CDR3 is TGCAGCGTTGATGCCTTTGACAGGGGAGGAAACACCATATATTTT. Its translation: CSVDAFDRGGNTIYF.